This TCR beta chain was observed in a study of CD8+CD57+ T cells in acquired aplastic anemia. Whole-study findings and limits: CD8+ Simpson's diversity in patients was not significantly different from that in controls.

The patients chosen for sequencing had shown expansion of CD8+CD57+ cells (detected by flow cytometry). CDR3 and TCR beta VDJ profiling relied on a genomic DNA template. TCRdb processed the reads anew with MiXCR; each CDR3 protein has one entry. The top ten hold around 1.8% of the sample, which has 180,000 or so distinct CDR3 sequences, less than 60% seen once. Concerning this clonotype: Its target is unknown.

The TCR was taken from a human donor with aplastic anemia. The source material was sorted CD4+, CD8+, or CD8+CD57+ T cells (not recorded which) from PBMCs.

The CDR3 DNA is TGTGCCAGTTTGTACAGGGAAGGCTACACCTTC. Translation gives CASLYREGYTF. The rearrangement links TRBV7-6 to TRBJ1-2; D possibly corresponds to TRBD1 (6 bases). The germline V and J ends were trimmed by 9 bases and 8 bases, with 13 bases remaining between them. The CDR3 is made up of 11 amino acids. The germline V gene has CDR1 SGHVS and CDR2 FNYEAQ.